These T cell receptor beta chains were read from a single sample in a study of shared clonotypes between healthy human individuals. Only in-frame clones appear in the TCRdb table, and some are missing; sequencing was by immunoSEQ multiplex PCR. The data show under 2,500,000 clones, roughly 95% seen once. The sequenced material came from naive CD4+ T cells sorted from blood. The receptor set was obtained from a man younger than 35 in good health. CDR3s include the opening cysteine and the closing phenylalanine or tryptophan. A D gene is named only where the DNA matches it firmly. The listing skips clone size in some rows; elsewhere it reads once, few, many or a size class.

TRBJ2-7,-,-,TRBV2,CASSEKGRVDSEQYF,TGTGCCAGCAGTGAGAAGGGCAGGGTAGATAGCGAGCAGTACTTC
TRBJ2-3,-,-,TRBV28,CASSLQGMGTDTQYF,TGTGCCAGCAGTTTACAGGGGATGGGCACAGATACGCAGTATTTT
TRBJ2-2,-,-,TRBV5-1,CASSLLVNTGELFF,TGCGCCAGCAGCTTGCTTGTGAACACCGGGGAGCTGTTTTTT
TRBJ1-2,-,-,TRBV11-2,CASSLEEGLNYGYTF,TGTGCCAGCAGCTTAGAAGAGGGGCTAAACTATGGCTACACCTTC
TRBJ2-3,-,-,TRBV5-1,CASSFSAGTDTQYF,TGCGCCAGCAGCTTCTCGGCAGGCACAGATACGCAGTATTTT
TRBJ1-1,-,-,TRBV10-3,CAIRGTVNTEAFF,TGTGCCATCAGGGGAACAGTGAACACTGAAGCTTTCTTT
TRBJ1-1,-,-,TRBV6-6,CASGGGGSFTEAFF,TGTGCCAGCGGAGGTGGGGGTTCGTTTACTGAAGCTTTCTTT
TRBJ2-3,-,-,TRBV2,CASSKIGPTDTQYF,TGTGCCAGCAGTAAGATTGGGCCAACAGATACGCAGTATTTT
TRBJ1-2,-,-,TRBV5-3,CARSLQPEFNYGYTF,TGTGCCAGAAGCTTGCAGCCCGAATTTAACTATGGCTACACCTTC
TRBJ2-5,-,-,TRBV11-1,CASSSRETQYF,TGTGCCAGCAGCTCTCGGGAGACCCAGTACTTC
TRBJ1-6,-,-,TRBV7-2,CASSLDGHVNSPLHF,TGTGCCAGCAGCTTAGATGGACACGTAAATTCACCCCTCCACTTT
TRBJ2-5,-,-,TRBV19,CASSTQTQGRAQYF,TGTGCCAGTAGTACCCAGACTCAGGGTCGGGCCCAGTACTTC
TRBJ1-1,few,-,TRBV29-1,CSGSGPPTEAFF,TGCAGCGGTTCAGGGCCTCCAACTGAAGCTTTCTTT
TRBJ1-1,-,-,TRBV28,CASSRDNHFYMNTEAFF,TGTGCCAGCAGTCGGGACAACCATTTCTACATGAACACTGAAGCTTTCTTT
TRBJ1-6,-,-,TRBV6-5,CASSLERGPLHF,TGTGCCAGCAGCCTCGAGAGGGGACCTCTCCACTTT
TRBJ2-7,-,TRBD1,TRBV11-3,CASSPQGAGEQYF,TGTGCCAGCAGTCCACAGGGGGCCGGGGAGCAGTACTTC
TRBJ2-5,once,TRBD2,TRBV5-1,CASSLVGLEETQYF,TGCGCCAGCAGCTTGGTCGGACTAGAAGAGACCCAGTACTTC
TRBJ2-7,-,-,TRBV5-4,CASSPAGQYEQYF,TGTGCCAGCAGCCCCGCCGGGCAATACGAGCAGTACTTC
TRBJ1-2,-,TRBD1,TRBV6-5,CASSYGVTGSNYGYTF,TGTGCCAGCAGTTACGGCGTGACAGGGAGTAACTATGGCTACACCTTC
TRBJ1-4,-,TRBD1,TRBV30,CAWAGQPNEKLFF,TGTGCCTGGGCGGGACAGCCTAATGAAAAACTGTTTTTT
TRBJ2-3,-,TRBD2,TRBV7-6,CASSPTSGRHADTQYF,TGTGCCAGCAGCCCGACTAGCGGGAGGCATGCGGATACGCAGTATTTT
TRBJ2-7,once,-,TRBV5-1,CASRRGGSSYEQYF,TGCGCCAGCAGAAGAGGCGGAAGCTCCTACGAGCAGTACTTC
TRBJ1-1,-,TRBD1,TRBV10-1,CASSGQGGTEAFF,TGCGCCAGCAGTGGTCAGGGGGGCACTGAAGCTTTCTTT
TRBJ2-2,-,TRBD2,TRBV5-6,CASSLMSGRATGELFF,TGTGCCAGCAGCTTGATGAGCGGGAGGGCCACCGGGGAGCTGTTTTTT
TRBJ2-5,-,TRBD2,TRBV14,CASSRTSGTETQYF,TGTGCCAGCAGCCGGACTAGCGGGACGGAGACCCAGTACTTC
TRBJ1-5,-,TRBD1,TRBV2,CASARTGSEPQHF,TGTGCCAGCGCGAGGACAGGGAGCGAGCCCCAGCATTTT
TRBJ1-2,-,-,TRBV21-1,CASTDRGWDYGYTF,TGTGCCAGCACCGACAGGGGGTGGGACTATGGCTACACCTTC
TRBJ1-5,-,-,TRBV6-1,CASSAFPGSNQPQHF,TGTGCCAGCAGTGCTTTCCCGGGGAGCAATCAGCCCCAGCATTTT
TRBJ2-1,-,TRBD1,TRBV5-6,CASRAGTGSYNEQFF,TGTGCCAGCAGGGCCGGGACAGGGTCCTACAATGAGCAGTTCTTC
TRBJ2-3,-,TRBD2,TRBV30,CATGGANTDTQYF,TGTGCTACGGGAGGGGCCAACACAGATACGCAGTATTTT
TRBJ2-1,-,-,TRBV6-5,CASSYSPGAYNEQFF,TGTGCCAGCAGTTACTCGCCTGGGGCCTACAATGAGCAGTTCTTC
TRBJ1-2,-,TRBD1,TRBV30,CAWSGQGAGGYGYTF,TGTGCCTGGAGTGGACAGGGGGCGGGAGGCTATGGCTACACCTTC